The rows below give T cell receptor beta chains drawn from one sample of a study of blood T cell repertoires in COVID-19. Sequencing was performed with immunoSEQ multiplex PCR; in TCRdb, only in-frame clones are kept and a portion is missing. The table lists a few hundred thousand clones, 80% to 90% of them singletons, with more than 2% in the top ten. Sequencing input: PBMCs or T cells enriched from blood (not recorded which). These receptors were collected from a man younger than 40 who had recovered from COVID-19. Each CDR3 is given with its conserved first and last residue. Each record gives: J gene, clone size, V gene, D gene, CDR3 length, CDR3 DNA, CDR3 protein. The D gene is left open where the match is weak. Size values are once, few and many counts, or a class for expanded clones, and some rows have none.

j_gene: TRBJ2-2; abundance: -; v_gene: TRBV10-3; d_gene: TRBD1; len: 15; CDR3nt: TGTGCCATCAGCGGGACAGGGGTGAACACCGGGGAGCTGTTTTTT; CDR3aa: CAISGTGVNTGELFF
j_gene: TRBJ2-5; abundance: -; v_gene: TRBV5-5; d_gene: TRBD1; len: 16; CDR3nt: TGTGCCAGCAGCTCACAGGGGCCCCGGGTTTCAGAGACCCAGTACTTC; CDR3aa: CASSSQGPRVSETQYF
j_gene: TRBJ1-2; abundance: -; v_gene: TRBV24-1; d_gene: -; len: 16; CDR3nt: TGTGCCACCAACCATAATATAGGGGCTACTAACTATGGCTACACCTTC; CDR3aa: CATNHNIGATNYGYTF
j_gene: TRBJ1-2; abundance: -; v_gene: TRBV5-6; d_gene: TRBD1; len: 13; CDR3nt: TGTGCCAGCAGCTTGAAACAGGGGGCGAGCTACACCTTC; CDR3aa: CASSLKQGASYTF
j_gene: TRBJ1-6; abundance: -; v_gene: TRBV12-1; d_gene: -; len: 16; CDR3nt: TGTGCCAGCAGCGCCTTCCGGGACAGCTTTAATTCACCCCTCCACTTT; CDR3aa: CASSAFRDSFNSPLHF
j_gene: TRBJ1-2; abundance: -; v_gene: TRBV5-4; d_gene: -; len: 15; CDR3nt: TGTGCCAGCAGCCTAAGGGAGGGGCTTGGCTATGGCTACACCTTC; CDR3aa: CASSLREGLGYGYTF
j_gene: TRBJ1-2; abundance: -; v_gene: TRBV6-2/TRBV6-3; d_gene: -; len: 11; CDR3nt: TGTGCCAGCAGCCCCAAATTTGGCTACACCTTC; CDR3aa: CASSPKFGYTF
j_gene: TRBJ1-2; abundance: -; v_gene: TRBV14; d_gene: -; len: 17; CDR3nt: TGTGCCAGCAGCCAAGATCGGGTCAGGAGCGGTCTCTATGGCTACACCTTC; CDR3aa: CASSQDRVRSGLYGYTF
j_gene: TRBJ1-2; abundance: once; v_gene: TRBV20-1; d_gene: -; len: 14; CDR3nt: TGCAGTGCTAGTTTCCTGGAGGGGAAGGATGGCTACACCTTC; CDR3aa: CSASFLEGKDGYTF
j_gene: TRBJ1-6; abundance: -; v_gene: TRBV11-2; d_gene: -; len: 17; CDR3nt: TGTGCCAGCAGCTTAGAGAGTGGGACACATTATAATTCACCCCTCCACTTT; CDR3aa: CASSLESGTHYNSPLHF
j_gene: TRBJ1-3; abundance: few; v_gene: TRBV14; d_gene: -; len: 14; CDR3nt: TGTGCCAGCAGCCGAAGGACTCGCGGAAACACCATATATTTT; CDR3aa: CASSRRTRGNTIYF
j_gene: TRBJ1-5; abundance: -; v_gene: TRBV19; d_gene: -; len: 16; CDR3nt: TGTGCCAGTAGTATAGGGGGGCGGAATGATAATCAGCCCCAGCATTTT; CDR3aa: CASSIGGRNDNQPQHF
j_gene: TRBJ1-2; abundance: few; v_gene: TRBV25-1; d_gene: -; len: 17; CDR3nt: TGTGCCAGCAGTGACCTTATTTCCGCAGGGGCAGGCTATGGCTACACCTTC; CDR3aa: CASSDLISAGAGYGYTF
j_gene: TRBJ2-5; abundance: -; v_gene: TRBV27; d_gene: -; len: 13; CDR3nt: TGTGCCAGCCGACGACAGGACCAAGAGACCCAGTACTTC; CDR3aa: CASRRQDQETQYF
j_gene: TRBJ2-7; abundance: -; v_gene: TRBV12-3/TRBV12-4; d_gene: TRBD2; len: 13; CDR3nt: TGTGCCAGCAGAACCGGGGGGGCCCGGGAGCAGTACTTC; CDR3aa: CASRTGGAREQYF
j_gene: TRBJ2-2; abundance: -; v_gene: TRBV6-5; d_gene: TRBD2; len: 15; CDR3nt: TGTGCCGCTGGCGGGGGGAATATGAGGACCGGGGAGCTGTTTTTT; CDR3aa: CAAGGGNMRTGELFF
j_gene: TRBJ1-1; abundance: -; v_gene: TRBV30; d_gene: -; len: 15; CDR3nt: TGTGCCTGGACTCGCGAGGCAGAAACTAACACTGAAGCTTTCTTT; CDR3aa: CAWTREAETNTEAFF